A single sample is the source of the 10 T cell receptor beta chains below, sequenced in a study of molecular identifiers for immune sequencing clone quantification. Using its own MiXCR run on the PCR reads, TCRdb lists one record per CDR3 protein. The data hold some 100,000 distinct CDR3 sequences, with approximately 40% observed a single time. Sequenced input: naive CD8+ T cells from blood, with Jurkat cell RNA spiked in. Subset noted: FACS-sorted CD8+CD4-CCR7+CD45RA+ naive T cells. Receptors were obtained from a human donor in good health. Some libraries in this study had Jurkat cell RNA spiked in.

Concerning this clonotype itself: Given a much more abundant clone one base away, this may be a read error. J is TRBJ1-5 and V is TRBV12-3 or TRBV12-4; D gene uncertain. The CDR3 covers 12 residues. CDR3 in amino acids: CACSYSNQPQHF. CDR3 coding DNA: TGTGCCTGCAGTTATAGCAATCAGCCCCAGCATTTT.

The V and J genes are TRBV11-2 and TRBJ2-3; D may be TRBD1 (5 bases). Trimming took 5 bases from V and 10 from J, leaving 13 bases between them. The germline V gene has CDR1 SGHAT and CDR2 FQNNGV. This CDR3 region has 12 residues. CDR3 nucleotide sequence: TGTGCCAGCAGCCCAGGGTCCTGGGCGCAGTATTTT. Its translation: CASSPGSWAQYF.

This clonotype was observed a few times. The gene calls are TRBV4-2 and TRBJ1-4; D remains unclear. The CDR3 has 15 residues. In germline, CDR1 is LGHNA, CDR2 YNFKEQ. Trimming left V 1 base short and J 1 base short, with 7 bases between. Here the CDR3 reads CASSQVLETNEKLFF. Here the CDR3 DNA reads TGTGCCAGCAGCCAAGTCCTCGAAACTAATGAAAAACTGTTTTTT.

The rearrangement uses TRBV27 and TRBJ1-5, with 9 bases lining up with TRBD1. Unmatched junction bases numbered 6, after V lost 6 bases and J lost 6 bases. Germline V gene data show CDR1 as MNHEY and CDR2 as SMNVEV (reference sequence). This CDR3 spans 14 amino acids. The DNA of the CDR3 is TGTGCCAGCAGACCTACAGGGGGCGGTCAGCCCCAGCATTTT. As protein: CASRPTGGGQPQHF.

The rearrangement uses TRBV12-5 and TRBJ1-5, with TRBD1 matching 8 bases. Trimming at V came to 4 bases and at J to 2 bases, leaving 13 bases not matched to a gene. This CDR3 has 18 residues. Germline-derived CDR1 and CDR2 are LGHNT and FRNRAP. As DNA, the CDR3 is TGTGCTAGTGGTTGGGGGTCGAGGACAGGGCCCCGCAATCAGCCCCAGCATTTT. Translating gives CASGWGSRTGPRNQPQHF.

The rearrangement uses TRBV12-5 and TRBJ2-3; 7 positions match TRBD1. The CDR3 covers 15 residues. Per the germline V gene, CDR1 is LGHNT and CDR2 is FRNRAP. With V trimmed by 1 base and J by 3 bases, 4 bases remained unmatched. The CDR3 bases are TGTGCTAGTGGTTTGGGGACAGGCGTGACAGATACGCAGTATTTT. Its translation: CASGLGTGVTDTQYF.

The genes are TRBV4-3 and TRBJ2-3; 12 positions match TRBD2. V lost 2 bases and J lost 2; bases outside the gene matches: 17. The CDR3 loop spans 21 amino acids. The germline V gene encodes CDR1 LGHNA and CDR2 YSLEER. The CDR3 nucleotides read TGCGCCAGCAGCCAAAATTCTGGACTAGCGGGAACCACCACGATCACAGATACGCAGTATTTT. Translating gives CASSQNSGLAGTTTITDTQYF.

This chain links TRBV24-1 with TRBJ2-3; D is unclear. The CDR3 has 15 amino acids. V lost 2 bases to trimming and J lost 0 bases, with 8 bases between them. From germline, CDR1 is KGHDR and CDR2 SFDVKD. The CDR3 nucleotides are TGTGCCACCAGTGATTCATGGGTTAGCACAGATACGCAGTATTTT. Its translation is CATSDSWVSTDTQYF.

The chain recombines TRBV3-1 with TRBJ2-3, with unresolved D. The germline V gene encodes CDR1 LGHDT and CDR2 YNNKEL (reference sequence). The V and J ends lost 4 bases and 6 bases respectively, with 8 bases between them. This CDR3 comprises 12 residues. Written as DNA, the CDR3 is TGTGCCAGCAGCCTCCTAGAGGATACGCAGTATTTT. Its translation: CASSLLEDTQYF.

The chain recombines TRBV27 with TRBJ2-1, with D maybe TRBD1 (5 bases). Germline V gives CDR1 MNHEY, CDR2 SMNVEV (reference sequence). The V and J ends lost 6 bases and 0 bases respectively, with 12 bases between them. This CDR3 is 15 amino acids long. As DNA, the CDR3 is TGTGCCAGCAGCAGAGACAGTTACTCCTACAATGAGCAGTTCTTC. It is translated as CASSRDSYSYNEQFF.